Shown below are 7 T cell receptor beta chains from a single sample sequenced in a study of Graves' ophthalmopathy and Graves' hyperthyroidism (dated by TCRdb to about 2018). TCRdb names Illumina HiSeq 2000 as the instrument used. For repertoire sequencing, TCR beta CDR3 regions were amplified from RNA transcripts. The first round of RT-PCR was done with HTBI primers and the Qiagen OneStep RT-PCR kit, and was followed by a second round of multiplex PCR, then size selection and purification. Using fastp trimming at Q25 and MiXCR clonotype assembly, TCRdb reanalyzed the public sequencing data and kept in-frame beta chains. Rows with a matching CDR3 protein are joined into one entry that keeps the most common DNA and genes. This sample comprises over a million distinct CDR3 sequences, about 40% of them detected only once. Jointly, the top ten make up more than 9.5% of the sample. Specimen: peripheral blood or thyroid tissue (not recorded which). These receptors were obtained from an adult man with Graves' hyperthyroidism.

The chain is built from TRBV7-3 and TRBJ1-1; D is uncertain. This CDR3 is 14 amino acids long. With 1 base removed from V and 6 bases from J, the gap between germline ends came to 12 bases. From germline, CDR1 is SGHTA and CDR2 FQGTGA. The CDR3 bases are TGTGCCAGCAGCTTAAAGGTCGGGTCTCCTGAAGCTTTCTTT. Protein product: CASSLKVGSPEAFF.

This sequence joins TRBV2 and TRBJ1-5, with TRBD1 matching over 7 bases. The CDR3 runs 13 residues. CDR1 is SNHLY, CDR2 FYNNEI, per germline. V was pared by 10 bases and J by 9 bases, with 12 bases of the junction left unmatched. CDR3 in DNA: TGTGCCACTCGACGGGACAGCGAAGGGCCCCAGCATTTT. Its protein product is CATRRDSEGPQHF.

This chain links TRBV20-1 with TRBJ2-2; maybe TRBD2 (5 bases). CDR1 is DFQATT and CDR2 is SNEGSKA in the germline V gene (reference sequence). Trimming left V 5 bases short and J 1 base short, with 14 bases between. The CDR3 extends over 15 amino acids. This CDR3 is CSAGGRPGNTGELFF. The DNA of the CDR3 is TGCAGTGCTGGAGGACGGCCCGGGAACACCGGGGAGCTGTTTTTT.

The chain uses TRBV7-9 and TRBJ2-5; 9 positions match TRBD1. Germline values: CDR1 SEHNR, CDR2 FQNEAQ (reference sequence). J gave up 4 bases and V 2 bases, and 5 bases lay outside the gene matches. The CDR3 covers 15 residues. As DNA, the CDR3 is TGTGCCAGCAGCTTAAGGGACAGGGCGAGAGAGACCCAGTACTTC. The encoded protein is CASSLRDRARETQYF.

Only a few counts were recorded for this clonotype. The rearrangement links TRBV7-2 to TRBJ1-2, with D hard to call. The CDR3 spans 16 residues. Germline CDR1 SGHTA, CDR2 FQGNSA. Trimming took 1 base from V and 6 from J, leaving 18 bases between them. The CDR3 sequence: CASSLVYIGPFDGYTF. As DNA, the CDR3 is TGTGCCAGCAGCTTAGTTTATATAGGACCTTTCGATGGCTACACCTTC.

This clonotype was counted ten times or more. V usage is TRBV7-2 and J usage is TRBJ2-7, with TRBD2 matching over 9 bases. V dropped 5 bases and J dropped 4; count of bases not matched to a gene: 9. Germline V gene lookup returns CDR1 SGHTA and CDR2 FQGNSA. The CDR3 has 15 amino acids. The CDR3 nucleotides are TGTGCCAGCAGCCTAACCCTGACTAGCGGATACGAGCAGTACTTC. This codes for CASSLTLTSGYEQYF.

This clonotype was observed a few times. This CDR3 reads CARVDSGIGTQYF. For the CDR3, the DNA is TGTGCTAGAGTGGATAGCGGGATCGGGACCCAGTACTTC. V gene TRBV25-1 combines with J gene TRBJ2-5, with 8 positions matching TRBD2. CDR1 MGHDK and CDR2 SYGVNS come from the germline V gene. There are 13 residues in the CDR3.